The 24 T cell receptor beta chains below come from one sample, sequenced in a study of early T cells in non-severe SARS-CoV-2 infection. TCRdb used MiXCR to reprocess the 5' RACE reads, holding one entry per CDR3 protein. The repertoire consists of about 55,000 distinct CDR3 sequences, with around 6.6% occurring once and the leading ten covering roughly 5%. Sequencing was performed on whole blood, taken at baseline. These receptors were obtained from an adult who was a healthcare worker with PCR-confirmed SARS-CoV-2 infection or an uninfected control (not recorded which).

This clonotype has only a few counts. The chain uses TRBV28 and TRBJ1-5; D possibly corresponds to TRBD1 (5 bases). The CDR3 loop spans 19 amino acids. Trimming cost V 7 bases and J 0 bases, with 25 bases left between them. The V gene's germline CDR1 is MDHEN and CDR2 SYDVKM. The DNA of the CDR3 is TGTGCCAGCACCCTAAGAGACACGGGGGGAATTAATAGCAATCAGCCCCAGCATTTT. Translating it yields CASTLRDTGGINSNQPQHF. Full variable domain (remainder filled in from reference TRBV28 and TRBJ1-5): DVKVTQSSRYLVKRTGEKVFLECVQDMDHENMFWYRQDPGLGLRLIYFSYDVKMKEKGDIPEGYSVSREKKERFSLILESASTNQTSMYLCASTLRDTGGINSNQPQHFGDGTRLSIL.

There are many counts of this clonotype. J is TRBJ2-3 and V is TRBV3-1; 9 bases fit TRBD1. The CDR3 sequence is 14 residues long. Germline V gene lookup returns CDR1 LGHDT and CDR2 YNNKEL (reference sequence). Losses at the gene ends were 1 base for V and 9 bases for J; bases not matched to a gene: 5. For the CDR3, the DNA is TGTGCCAGCAGCCAAGTGACAGGGGGTCTGACGCAGTATTTT. Protein: CASSQVTGGLTQYF.

About this clonotype: A much larger clone lies a single base off, so this may be a read error. The chain couples TRBV15 to TRBJ1-1; D gene ambiguous. The CDR3 length is 13 residues. The V gene's germline CDR1 is LNHNV and CDR2 YYDKDF (reference sequence). CDR3 DNA sequence: TGTGTCACCAGCAGCTTTTCTGGGACTGAAGCTTTCTTT. This translates into CVTSSFSGTEAFF.

This clonotype was seen more than once but under ten times. This chain links TRBV2 with TRBJ2-3; 13 nucleotides line up with TRBD2. This CDR3 has 14 amino acids. The germline V gene encodes CDR1 SNHLY and CDR2 FYNNEI. The trim removed 8 bases at V and 3 bases at J, leaving 2 bases unmatched. CDR3 nucleotides: TGTGCCAGCGGACTAGCGGGGGAAACAGATACGCAGTATTTT. It encodes CASGLAGETDTQYF.

Ten or more counts support this clonotype. CDR3 DNA sequence: TGTGCCAGCAGCCCCGGACAGGGATCGGGGCAGCCCCAGCATTTT. Residues: CASSPGQGSGQPQHF. The rearrangement links TRBV7-2 to TRBJ1-5, with 8 bases matching TRBD1. The V and J ends lost 5 bases and 7 bases, in that order; junction bases with no gene match: 10. CDR1 is SGHTA and CDR2 is FQGNSA in the germline V gene. The CDR3 totals 15 residues.

This chain links TRBV20-1 with TRBJ2-3; 10 bases match TRBD2. Germline V gives CDR1 DFQATT, CDR2 SNEGSKA (reference sequence). With 6 bases clipped from V and 2 bases from J, the junction kept 8 bases outside the gene matches. CDR3 length equals 15 residues. The CDR3 coding sequence is TGCAGTGCGATAACCCTAGCGGGGGACACAGATACGCAGTATTTT. It specifies CSAITLAGDTDTQYF.

Ten or more counts support this clonotype. V gene TRBV5-8 combines with J gene TRBJ1-1; no reliable D call. V lost 2 bases and J 2 bases, leaving 7 bases between the germline ends. Germline CDR1 reads SGHTS; CDR2 reads YDEGEE. CDR3 size: 13 residues. The CDR3 DNA follows: TGTGCCAGCAGCTTATTGCTCAACACTGAAGCTTTCTTT. This gives the protein CASSLLLNTEAFF.

This sequence joins TRBV24-1 and TRBJ2-2, with a weak D call TRBD1 (5 bases). Trimming pared 4 bases from V and 6 bases from J, leaving 11 bases between. Germline values: CDR1 KGHDR, CDR2 SFDVKD. CDR3 length: 14 residues. CDR3 nucleotide sequence: TGTGCCACCAGTGACGCAAGGGGTCCCGGGGAGCTGTTTTTT. Protein sequence: CATSDARGPGELFF.

The chain recombines TRBV7-6 with TRBJ2-1; D is perhaps TRBD1 or TRBD2 (6 bases each). Trimming pared 7 bases from V and 0 bases from J, leaving 16 bases between. The V gene's germline CDR1 is SGHVS and CDR2 FNYEAQ. This CDR3 spans 16 amino acids. The CDR3 region is CASTGARGVSYNEQFF. The DNA of the CDR3 is TGTGCCAGCACCGGGGCGAGGGGGGTCTCCTACAATGAGCAGTTCTTC.

This chain joins TRBV28 and TRBJ1-3; weak D call: TRBD1 (5 bases). V lost 5 bases to trimming and J lost 1 base, with 9 bases between them. This CDR3 contains 14 residues. The germline V gene encodes CDR1 MDHEN and CDR2 SYDVKM. CDR3 residues: CASSIRTSGNTIYF. CDR3 in DNA: TGTGCCAGCAGTATTAGGACATCTGGAAACACCATATATTTT. The variable domain in full, completed from reference TRBV28 and TRBJ1-3, reads DVKVTQSSRYLVKRTGEKVFLECVQDMDHENMFWYRQDPGLGLRLIYFSYDVKMKEKGDIPEGYSVSREKKERFSLILESASTNQTSMYLCASSIRTSGNTIYFGEGSWLTVV.

This clonotype has a count of ten or more. This chain links TRBV6-1 with TRBJ1-5; a weak D match, TRBD1 (5 bases). The CDR3 is 19 amino acids. V was clipped by 7 bases and J by 2 bases, with 27 bases between them. Germline values: CDR1 MNHNS, CDR2 SASEGT. DNA for the CDR3: TGTGCCAGCACGGATGGGTCCAGGGTATATTTCTTTGGCAATCAGCCCCAGCATTTT. Its protein product is CASTDGSRVYFFGNQPQHF.

Ten or more counts support this clonotype. This rearrangement joins TRBV9 to TRBJ1-1; D not resolved. V lost 0 bases to trimming and J lost 0 bases, with 3 bases between them. This CDR3 has 13 amino acids. Germline V lookup: CDR1 SGDLS, CDR2 YYNGEE. The CDR3 region has the DNA TGTGCCAGCAGCGTAGAGATGAACACTGAAGCTTTCTTT. Encoded protein: CASSVEMNTEAFF.

The chain uses TRBV20-1 and TRBJ2-5; D gene ambiguous. The CDR3 is 12 residues long. In germline, CDR1 is DFQATT, CDR2 SNEGSKA (reference sequence). V lost 3 bases, J lost 2 bases, and 7 bases lay in between. CDR3 bases: TGCAGTGCTAGGCTCACTCAAGAGACCCAGTACTTC. Translating gives CSARLTQETQYF.

This clonotype was observed at least ten times. The rearrangement joins TRBV19 to TRBJ2-1; 7 bases map to TRBD1. The ends lost 2 bases at V and 8 bases at J; junction bases unmatched: 6. The germline gives CDR1 LNHDA, CDR2 SQIVND (reference sequence). The CDR3 runs 14 residues. CDR3: CASSILTGVYEQFF. CDR3 nucleotides: TGTGCCAGTAGTATACTCACAGGGGTGTATGAGCAGTTCTTC.

There are many counts of this clonotype. The V gene is TRBV11-2, the J gene TRBJ2-3, with D unclear. Germline loops: CDR1 SGHAT, CDR2 FQNNGV. This CDR3 spans 14 amino acids. Trimming left V 4 bases short and J 2 bases short, with 10 bases between. Here the CDR3 reads CASSSLLITDTQYF. CDR3 nucleotide sequence: TGTGCCAGCAGCTCCCTACTTATCACAGATACGCAGTATTTT.

Comments on this clonotype: Given a much more abundant clone one base away, this may be a read error. This chain links TRBV5-4 with TRBJ1-1, with unresolved D. Per germline, CDR1 SGHNT and CDR2 YYREEE (reference sequence). The CDR3 length is 13 residues. V was clipped by 0 bases and J by 9 bases, with 12 bases between them. CDR3 nucleotides: TGTGCCAGCAGCTTGGGGTGCGGGAGTAAAGCTTTCTTT. Amino acids: CASSLGCGSKAFF.

This clonotype was seen many times. The V call is TRBV4-3, the J call TRBJ1-5; no firm D call. CDR1 and CDR2 (germline): LGHNA, YSLEER. The CDR3 is made up of 13 amino acids. V was shortened by 0 bases and J by 7 bases, with 7 bases between the two germline ends. This chain's CDR3 is CASSQDRAQPQHF. Written as DNA, the CDR3 is TGCGCCAGCAGCCAAGATCGGGCGCAGCCCCAGCATTTT.

The gene calls are TRBV7-2 and TRBJ1-4, with TRBD1 identical over 10 bases. The V and J ends lost 5 bases and 8 bases, in that order; junction bases with no gene match: 11. The CDR3 has 16 amino acids. In germline, CDR1 is SGHTA, CDR2 FQGNSA. CDR3 residues: CASSKSRTGGGEKLFF. DNA of the CDR3: TGTGCCAGCAGCAAGTCACGGACAGGGGGAGGGGAAAAACTGTTTTTT.

This clonotype came up many times. V is TRBV2 and J is TRBJ2-5; 7 nucleotides match TRBD1. V shed 2 bases and J 6 bases; nucleotides not matched to a gene: 6. The CDR3 has 14 amino acids. Germline V gives CDR1 SNHLY, CDR2 FYNNEI. CDR3 sequence reads: CASSELQGVKTQYF. CDR3 nucleotide sequence: TGTGCCAGCAGTGAACTGCAGGGGGTGAAGACCCAGTACTTC.

This clonotype was picked up many times. The CDR3 DNA reads TGTGCCAGCAGATTTGCAGAGGGGCCCCAGCATTTT. This translates into CASRFAEGPQHF. The genes are TRBV28 and TRBJ1-5; D gene ambiguous. The germline CDR1 and CDR2 sequences are MDHEN and SYDVKM. CDR3 length: 12 amino acids. V lost 6 bases and J lost 9, with 12 bases in between.

The chain combines TRBV20-1 with TRBJ2-7, with 9 bases that match TRBD2. V trimming: 1 base; J trimming: 3 bases; junction bases outside the gene matches: 10. Germline CDR1 is DFQATT and CDR2 is SNEGSKA (reference sequence). CDR3 size: 16 residues. The CDR3 spells CSARVASGDRNYEQYF. CDR3 bases: TGCAGTGCTAGAGTCGCTAGCGGGGATAGAAACTACGAGCAGTACTTC.

This chain uses TRBV29-1 with TRBJ2-7; no reliable D call. The germline gives CDR1 SQVTM, CDR2 ANQGSEA. V lost 5 bases and J lost 3, with 14 bases in between. The CDR3 spans 13 residues. The CDR3 loop reads CSVSSVSNYEQYF. The CDR3 nucleotides are TGCAGCGTTAGCTCGGTTTCGAACTACGAGCAGTACTTC.

At least ten counts were recorded for this clonotype. V usage is TRBV19 and J usage is TRBJ1-1; no definite D call. Germline values: CDR1 LNHDA, CDR2 SQIVND (reference sequence). V was clipped by 3 bases and J by 7 bases, with 15 bases between them. This CDR3 is 14 amino acids long. CDR3 amino acids: CASSIRNTVGEAFF. The CDR3, as DNA: TGTGCCAGTAGTATCCGCAACACGGTTGGTGAAGCTTTCTTT.

This clonotype appeared many times. The CDR3 nucleotides are TGTGCCAGCAGCTTCCAAAGGGGCGATTCACCCCTCCACTTT. Translating gives CASSFQRGDSPLHF. The V gene is TRBV7-2, the J gene TRBJ1-6; perhaps TRBD1 as D (5 bases). Trimming stripped 3 bases from V and 8 bases from J, with 11 bases between. Germline assignment: CDR1 SGHTA and CDR2 FQGNSA. This CDR3 comprises 14 residues.